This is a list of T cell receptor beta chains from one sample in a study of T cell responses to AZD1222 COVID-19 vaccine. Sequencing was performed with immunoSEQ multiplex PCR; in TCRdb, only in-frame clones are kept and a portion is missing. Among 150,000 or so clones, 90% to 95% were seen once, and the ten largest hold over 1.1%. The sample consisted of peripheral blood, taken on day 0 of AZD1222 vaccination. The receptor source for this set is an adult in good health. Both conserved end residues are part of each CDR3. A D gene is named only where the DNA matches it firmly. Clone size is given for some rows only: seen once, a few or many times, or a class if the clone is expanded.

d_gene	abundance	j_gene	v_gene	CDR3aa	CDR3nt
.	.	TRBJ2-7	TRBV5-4	CASSPEVGDEQYF	TGTGCCAGCAGTCCGGAGGTAGGGGACGAGCAGTACTTC
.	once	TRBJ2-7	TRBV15	CATSRDFNLGGEQYF	TGTGCCACCAGCAGAGATTTTAACCTGGGAGGCGAGCAGTACTTC
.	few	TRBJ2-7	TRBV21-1	CASSKVGGLAGATSGEQYF	TGTGCCAGCAGCAAAGTGGGGGGACTAGCGGGGGCCACCTCTGGCGAGCAGTACTTC
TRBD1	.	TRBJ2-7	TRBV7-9	CASSWGQGVADEQYF	TGTGCCAGCAGCTGGGGACAGGGGGTGGCCGACGAGCAGTACTTC
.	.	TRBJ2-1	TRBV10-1	CASSENGAIDNEQFF	TGCGCCAGCAGTGAAAATGGGGCCATCGACAATGAGCAGTTCTTC
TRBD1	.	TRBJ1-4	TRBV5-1	CASSRDSFNEKLFF	TGCGCCAGCAGCCGGGACAGCTTTAATGAAAAACTGTTTTTT
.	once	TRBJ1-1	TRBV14	CASSQPQRGTEAFF	TGTGCCAGCAGCCAACCACAAAGAGGCACTGAAGCTTTCTTT
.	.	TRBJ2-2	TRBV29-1	CSVETVAGGELFF	TGCAGCGTTGAAACGGTCGCCGGCGGGGAGCTGTTTTTT
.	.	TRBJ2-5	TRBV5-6	CASSPLAGRETQYF	TGTGCCAGCAGCCCCTTGGCAGGACGGGAGACCCAGTACTTC
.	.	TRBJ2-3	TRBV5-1	CASSLEEGSIPTDTQYF	TGCGCCAGCAGCTTGGAAGAGGGTTCCATACCTACAGATACGCAGTATTTT
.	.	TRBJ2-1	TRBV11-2	CASSPGANLYNEQFF	TGTGCCAGCAGCCCGGGTGCTAACCTTTACAATGAGCAGTTCTTC
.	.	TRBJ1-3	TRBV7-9	CASSHRGGNTIYF	TGTGCCAGCAGCCACCGAGGGGGAAACACCATATATTTT
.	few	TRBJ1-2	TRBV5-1	CASNQTGQAYGYTF	TGCGCCAGCAACCAAACCGGGCAGGCATATGGCTACACCTTC
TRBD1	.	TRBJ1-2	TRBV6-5	CASSSGQGSSGYTF	TGTGCCAGCAGTTCCGGACAGGGGTCCTCTGGCTACACCTTC
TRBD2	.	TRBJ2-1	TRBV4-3	CASSQERTSSWNEQFF	TGCGCCAGCAGCCAAGAGCGGACTAGCTCATGGAATGAGCAGTTCTTC
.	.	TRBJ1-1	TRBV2	CASSAREGNTEAFF	TGTGCCAGCAGTGCCAGGGAAGGGAACACTGAAGCTTTCTTT
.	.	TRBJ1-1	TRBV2	CASSEVRGENTEAFF	TGTGCCAGCAGTGAAGTGAGGGGAGAGAACACTGAAGCTTTCTTT
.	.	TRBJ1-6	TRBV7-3	CASSLKGNSPLHF	TGTGCCAGCAGCTTAAAAGGAAATTCACCCCTCCACTTT
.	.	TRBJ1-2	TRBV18	CASSPNSGALGYGYTF	TGTGCCAGCTCACCAAATTCAGGGGCGCTAGGCTATGGCTACACCTTC
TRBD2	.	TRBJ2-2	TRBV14	CASSHTGLVTGELFF	TGTGCCAGCAGCCACACGGGACTAGTTACCGGGGAGCTGTTTTTT
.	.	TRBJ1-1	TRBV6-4	CASSRDGNTEAFF	TGTGCCAGCAGCCGGGACGGGAACACTGAAGCTTTCTTT
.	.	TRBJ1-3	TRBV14	CASRSSGGNTIYF	TGTGCCAGCAGGAGTTCAGGGGGAAACACCATATATTTT
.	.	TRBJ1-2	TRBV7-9	CASRQSGNKDYGYTF	TGTGCCAGCAGACAAAGCGGGAATAAGGACTATGGCTACACCTTC
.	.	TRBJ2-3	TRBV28	CASSLASSTDTQYF	TGTGCCAGCAGTTTGGCTAGCAGCACAGATACGCAGTATTTT
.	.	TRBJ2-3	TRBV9	CASSVGTGWADTQYF	TGTGCCAGCAGCGTAGGCACAGGGTGGGCAGATACGCAGTATTTT
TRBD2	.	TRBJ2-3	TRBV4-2	CASSQRSGGADTQYF	TGTGCCAGCAGCCAACGGAGCGGGGGGGCAGATACGCAGTATTTT
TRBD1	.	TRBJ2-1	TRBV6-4	CASTLRDRGYNEQFF	TGTGCCAGCACCCTCCGGGACAGAGGCTACAATGAGCAGTTCTTC
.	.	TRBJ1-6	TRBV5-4	CASSAWGTGYNSPLHF	TGTGCCAGCAGCGCGTGGGGAACGGGCTATAATTCACCCCTCCACTTT
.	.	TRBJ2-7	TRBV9	CASSAAPGQPPYEQYF	TGTGCCAGCAGCGCCGCCCCTGGACAGCCGCCCTACGAGCAGTACTTC
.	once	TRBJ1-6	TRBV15	CATSRDRAGNSPLHF	TGTGCCACCAGCAGAGACAGGGCTGGTAATTCACCCCTCCACTTT
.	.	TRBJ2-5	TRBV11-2	CASSLDHLEETQYF	TGTGCCAGCAGCTTAGATCACCTCGAAGAGACCCAGTACTTC